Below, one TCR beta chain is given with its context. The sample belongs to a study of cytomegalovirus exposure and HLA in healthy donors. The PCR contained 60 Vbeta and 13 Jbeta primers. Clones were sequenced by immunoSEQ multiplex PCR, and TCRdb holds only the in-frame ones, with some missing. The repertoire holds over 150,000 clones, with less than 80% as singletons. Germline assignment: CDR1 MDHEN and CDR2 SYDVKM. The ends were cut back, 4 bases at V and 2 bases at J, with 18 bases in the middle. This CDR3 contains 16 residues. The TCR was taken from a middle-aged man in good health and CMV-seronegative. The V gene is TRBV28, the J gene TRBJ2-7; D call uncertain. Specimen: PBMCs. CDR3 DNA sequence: TGTGCCAGCAGTTATGGTGGGCCCAGTGTCCCCTACGAGCAGTACTTC. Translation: CASSYGGPSVPYEQYF.